This T cell receptor beta chain was profiled in a study of blood T cell repertoires in COVID-19. Profiled with immunoSEQ multiplex PCR; TCRdb holds only in-frame clones, not every one. Counted here are more than 110,000 clones, more than 80% occurring once; the ten biggest clones make up roughly 4.3%. Germline V gene sequence: CDR1 SGDLS, CDR2 YYNGEE. The CDR3 spans 13 residues. Between the trimmed V and J ends, which lost 0 bases and 5 bases, there was a span of 8 bases. Participants were placed into cohorts based on the clinical history they reported. Recovered participants had two consecutive negative NP/OP PCR tests, healthcare professional clearance, or symptom resolution.

The chain carries TRBV9 and TRBJ2-5; D call uncertain. This TCR was recovered from a man in his forties or fifties who had recovered from COVID-19. The sequenced sample consisted of PBMCs or T cells enriched from blood (not recorded which). This CDR3 reads CASSVGDFETQYF. The CDR3, as DNA: TGTGCCAGCAGCGTAGGAGATTTTGAGACCCAGTACTTC. Combining the CDR3 with reference TRBV9 and TRBJ2-5 gives the whole variable domain DSGVTQTPKHLITATGQRVTLRCSPRSGDLSVYWYQQSLDQGLQFLIQYYNGEERAKGNILERFSAQQFPDLHSELNLSSLELGDSALYFCASSVGDFETQYFGPGTRLLVL.